Shown below are 32 T cell receptor beta chains from a single sample sequenced in a study of cytotoxic CD8 clonotypes in ibrutinib-treated CLL. Libraries were prepared by immunoSEQ multiplex PCR; TCRdb keeps only in-frame clonotypes and omits some of them. The repertoire holds some 290,000 clones, with around four fifths as singletons. Sample: PBMCs, taken before ibrutinib treatment. All receptors come from a human donor with chronic lymphocytic leukemia.

J is TRBJ2-3 and V is TRBV4-2, with 14 bases aligning to TRBD2. Germline assignment: CDR1 LGHNA and CDR2 YNFKEQ. V dropped 1 base and J dropped 6; count of bases not matched to a gene: 6. The length of the CDR3 is 17 residues. The CDR3 sequence is CASSQGDRTSGRDTQYF. The DNA for the CDR3 is TGTGCCAGCAGCCAAGGTGATAGGACTAGCGGGAGGGATACGCAGTATTTT.

This chain joins TRBV20-1 and TRBJ2-2; D is unresolved. The germline CDR1 and CDR2 sequences are DFQATT and SNEGSKA (reference sequence). The CDR3 extends over 11 amino acids. Trimming shortened V by 2 bases and J by 6 bases, and 4 bases separated the two germline ends. The CDR3 loop is CSARQAGELFF. The DNA of the CDR3 is TGCAGTGCTAGACAGGCCGGGGAGCTGTTTTTT.

V is TRBV5-1 and J is TRBJ2-1, with 10 bases aligning to TRBD1. The trim removed 3 bases at V and 9 bases at J, leaving 9 bases unmatched. The germline V gene encodes CDR1 SGHRS and CDR2 YFSETQ. CDR3 length: 15 amino acids. The CDR3 region has the DNA TGCGCCAGCAGCTGGGCCGGGACAGGGGTTGGTGAGCAGTTCTTC. Its protein is CASSWAGTGVGEQFF.

The rearrangement uses TRBV28 and TRBJ1-5, with D perhaps TRBD1 (5 bases). The CDR3 length is 17 residues. The V end was cut by 1 base, the J end by 2 bases, with 15 bases between. Germline loops: CDR1 MDHEN, CDR2 SYDVKM. CDR3 sequence reads: CASSLSSDRSGNQPQHF. The CDR3 DNA is TGTGCCAGCAGTTTATCCTCCGACAGAAGTGGCAATCAGCCCCAGCATTTT. The full variable domain, rest sourced from reference TRBV28 and TRBJ1-5, is DVKVTQSSRYLVKRTGEKVFLECVQDMDHENMFWYRQDPGLGLRLIYFSYDVKMKEKGDIPEGYSVSREKKERFSLILESASTNQTSMYLCASSLSSDRSGNQPQHFGDGTRLSIL.

The genes are TRBV7-2 and TRBJ2-5; D is ambiguous. The CDR3 covers 14 residues. V was clipped by 3 bases and J by 2 bases, with 10 bases between them. CDR1 SGHTA and CDR2 FQGNSA come from the germline V gene. This CDR3 reads CASSFALVQETQYF. CDR3 DNA: TGTGCCAGCAGCTTCGCCCTCGTTCAAGAGACCCAGTACTTC.

A word on this clone: Sequence at one end of the junction differs from germline and may be a read error. The chain couples TRBV7-3 to TRBJ2-2; 8 bases align to TRBD1. Germline CDR1 is SGHTA and CDR2 is FQGTGA. The CDR3 is made up of 15 amino acids. In DNA, the CDR3 is TGTGCCAGCAGCCTAACAGGGGGGAACACCGGGGAGCTGTTTTTT. This gives the protein CASSLTGGNTGELFF.

The V and J genes are TRBV27 and TRBJ2-7, with 8 nucleotides matching TRBD1. The CDR3 runs 13 residues. Trimming took 7 bases from V and 4 from J; bases not matched to a gene: 6. Germline-derived CDR1 and CDR2 are MNHEY and SMNVEV (reference sequence). The CDR3 sequence is CASTMDREYEQYF. The CDR3 nucleotides read TGTGCCAGCACCATGGACAGGGAATACGAGCAGTACTTC.

The chain couples TRBV29-1 to TRBJ2-7, with 11 bases lining up with TRBD1. J lost 5 bases, V lost 4 bases, and 7 bases had no gene match. The CDR3 has 14 residues. Looked up from germline, CDR1 is SQVTM and CDR2 is ANQGSEA. The DNA of the CDR3 is TGCAGCGTTGCGGGACAGGGGGTTTACCACGAGCAGTACTTC. This translates into CSVAGQGVYHEQYF.

V gene TRBV5-5 combines with J gene TRBJ2-4; 11 bases map to TRBD1. Germline V gene sequence: CDR1 SGHKS, CDR2 YYEKEE (reference sequence). The CDR3 covers 17 residues. J gave up 2 bases and V 4 bases, and 8 bases lay outside the gene matches. The CDR3, as DNA: TGTGCCAGCAGCCATAGGGGACAGGGGGAGCCCAAAAACATTCAGTACTTC. Its protein product is CASSHRGQGEPKNIQYF.

V and J are TRBV4-2 and TRBJ2-7; 9 nucleotides agree with TRBD2. V lost 5 bases to trimming and J lost 4 bases; unmatched junction nucleotides: 9. This CDR3 is built from 15 residues. Germline values: CDR1 LGHNA, CDR2 YNFKEQ. The CDR3 spells CASSNPGLAIYEQYF. DNA of the CDR3: TGTGCCAGCAGCAATCCGGGACTAGCTATATACGAGCAGTACTTC.

The V gene is TRBV7-6, the J gene TRBJ2-2; D is possibly TRBD1 (6 bases). Germline assignment: CDR1 SGHVS and CDR2 FNYEAQ. V dropped 2 bases and J dropped 1 base, with 14 bases sitting between them. The CDR3 spans 17 residues. This chain's CDR3 is CASSLSAMTGNTGELFF. CDR3 DNA sequence: TGTGCCAGCAGCTTATCGGCCATGACAGGGAACACCGGGGAGCTGTTTTTT.

The rearrangement links TRBV7-9 to TRBJ1-2; possibly TRBD1 for D (5 bases). Between the trimmed V and J ends, which lost 6 bases and 3 bases, there was a span of 14 bases. There are 14 residues in the CDR3. Germline CDR1 SEHNR, CDR2 FQNEAQ (reference sequence). The CDR3 sequence is CASSLETADYGYTF. The DNA for the CDR3 is TGTGCCAGCAGTTTGGAGACAGCAGACTATGGCTACACCTTC.

The chain joins TRBV18 to TRBJ2-5; D uncertain. The germline V and J ends were trimmed by 3 bases and 2 bases, with 13 bases remaining between them. The CDR3 loop spans 15 amino acids. Germline V gives CDR1 KGHSH, CDR2 LQKENI. CDR3 nucleotides: TGTGCCAGCTCACCGTTTCAAGGAACTCAAGAGACCCAGTACTTC. Translation: CASSPFQGTQETQYF. Variable domain in full (rest from reference TRBV18 and TRBJ2-5): NAGVMQNPRHLVRRRGQEARLRCSPMKGHSHVYWYRQLPEEGLKFMVYLQKENIIDESGMPKERFSAEFPKEGPSILRIQQVVRGDSAAYFCASSPFQGTQETQYFGPGTRLLVL.

V usage is TRBV15 and J usage is TRBJ1-1; D unresolved. This CDR3 spans 13 amino acids. Trimming took 2 bases from V and 4 from J, leaving 8 bases between them. CDR1 and CDR2 from the germline V gene are LNHNV and YYDKDF (reference sequence). This chain's CDR3 is CATSRRWGTEAFF. The DNA of the CDR3 is TGTGCCACCAGCAGACGTTGGGGCACTGAAGCTTTCTTT.

The V and J genes are TRBV18 and TRBJ2-3, with 10 bases fitting TRBD1. The CDR3 totals 18 residues. The V segment lost 3 bases and the J segment 3 bases; nucleotides outside the gene matches: 12. Germline V CDR1 and CDR2: KGHSH, LQKENI. Written as DNA, the CDR3 is TGTGCCAGCTCACCTTTGCTGGTGGGGACAGGGGCAACAGATACGCAGTATTTT. Translation gives CASSPLLVGTGATDTQYF.

The chain combines TRBV5-6 with TRBJ1-5; maybe TRBD1 (5 bases). The CDR3 totals 17 residues. Germline V lookup: CDR1 SGHDT, CDR2 YYEEEE. V lost 0 bases, J lost 0 bases, and 13 bases lay in between. CDR3 coding DNA: TGTGCCAGCAGCTTGGCCGGGCAGGACAATAGCAATCAGCCCCAGCATTTT. Amino acid sequence: CASSLAGQDNSNQPQHF.

V is TRBV13 and J is TRBJ1-1; D is unclear. Germline V CDR1 and CDR2: PRHDT, FYEKMQ (reference sequence). V was shortened by 5 bases and J by 2 bases, with 15 bases between the two germline ends. The CDR3 is made up of 15 amino acids. CDR3 in DNA: TGTGCCAGCAGCGTCCAGGAGACGGGAAACACTGAAGCTTTCTTT. Residues: CASSVQETGNTEAFF. Filled out from reference TRBV13 and TRBJ1-1, the complete variable domain reads AAGVIQSPRHLIKEKRETATLKCYPIPRHDTVYWYQQGPGQDPQFLISFYEKMQSDKGSIPDRFSAQQFSDYHSELNMSSLELGDSALYFCASSVQETGNTEAFFGQGTRLTVV.

This clone was found once. The genes are TRBV14 and TRBJ1-2, with D unclear. Germline CDR1 reads SGHDN; CDR2 reads FVKESK. V was trimmed by 6 bases and J by 5 bases, leaving 31 bases between them. This CDR3 contains 19 residues. Here the CDR3 reads CASSFSRDLLTSTTYGYTF. CDR3 coding DNA: TGTGCCAGCAGTTTCTCCCGGGATCTACTAACCTCCACCACATATGGCTACACCTTC.

This chain's CDR3 is CASSQERDQPQHF. CDR3 DNA: TGTGCCAGCAGCCAAGAGAGGGACCAGCCCCAGCATTTT. The V call is TRBV14, the J call TRBJ1-5; possibly TRBD1 for D (5 bases). CDR1 and CDR2 (germline): SGHDN, FVKESK. CDR3 size: 13 residues. The V gene lost 0 bases and the J gene lost 7 bases, with 7 bases spanning the gap.

This clone was seen a single time. The chain links TRBV7-9 to TRBJ1-3; the D is unclear. Per germline, CDR1 SEHNR and CDR2 FQNEAQ (reference sequence). Between the trimmed V and J ends, which lost 5 bases and 0 bases, there was a span of 11 bases. CDR3 size: 15 residues. The CDR3 nucleotides are TGTGCCAGCAGCACCGGACGGTACTCTGGAAACACCATATATTTT. It translates to CASSTGRYSGNTIYF.

V is TRBV18 and J is TRBJ2-3; 9 nucleotides match TRBD1. With 8 bases clipped from V and 3 bases from J, the junction kept 9 bases outside the gene matches. Germline loops: CDR1 KGHSH, CDR2 LQKENI. The CDR3 runs 15 residues. The CDR3 DNA reads TGTGCCAGCCCCCCGACAGGGGGAGGAACAGATACGCAGTATTTT. Its translation is CASPPTGGGTDTQYF.

V usage is TRBV30 and J usage is TRBJ2-1; TRBD2 agrees at 9 bases. The ends lost 7 bases at V and 0 bases at J; junction bases unmatched: 13. CDR1 is GTSNPN, CDR2 SVGIG, per germline (reference sequence). The CDR3 covers 17 residues. The DNA for the CDR3 is TGTGCCTACCGAGCGGGAGGCTTGTCGATCTCCTACAATGAGCAGTTCTTC. Translated: CAYRAGGLSISYNEQFF.

The chain carries TRBV6-5 and TRBJ2-3, with 7 positions matching TRBD1. Germline assignment: CDR1 MNHEY and CDR2 SVGAGI. The CDR3 has 15 residues. J was trimmed by 6 bases and V by 0 bases; bases with no gene match: 6. The CDR3 reads CASSYSTGVGDTQYF. CDR3 nucleotide sequence: TGTGCCAGCAGTTACTCCACAGGGGTGGGTGATACGCAGTATTTT.

V gene TRBV25-1 combines with J gene TRBJ1-1; no firm D call. The CDR3 runs to 12 residues. V was cut by 5 bases and J by 5 bases, with 9 bases left in between. CDR1 is MGHDK and CDR2 is SYGVNS in the germline V gene. The CDR3 loop reads CASSSFGTEAFF. In DNA, the CDR3 is TGTGCCAGCAGTTCCTTCGGGACTGAAGCTTTCTTT.

In its sample, this clone was seen a few times. The rearrangement joins TRBV10-3 to TRBJ1-2; a weak D match, TRBD1 (5 bases). The CDR3 spans 12 residues. Germline CDR1 reads ENHRY; CDR2 reads SYGVKD. Trimming left V 9 bases short and J 5 bases short, with 13 bases between. CDR3 nucleotide sequence: TGTGCCATAAGGGGCGCTGAATATGGCTACACCTTC. Translation gives CAIRGAEYGYTF.

This clone was seen only a few times. The rearrangement uses TRBV7-2 and TRBJ1-1; D unclear. Germline values: CDR1 SGHTA, CDR2 FQGNSA. The CDR3 is 14 amino acids. V lost 3 bases and J lost 3, with 11 bases in between. This chain's CDR3 is CASSLNLRDTEAFF. Written as DNA, the CDR3 is TGTGCCAGCAGCTTGAACTTGAGGGACACTGAAGCTTTCTTT.

This clone was detected once. The chain carries TRBV30 and TRBJ2-5; 11 nucleotides align to TRBD2. The CDR3 consists of 14 residues. Germline V lookup: CDR1 GTSNPN, CDR2 SVGIG (reference sequence). V lost 3 bases to trimming and J lost 4 bases; unmatched junction nucleotides: 4. This CDR3 is CAWRGLAVGETQYF. CDR3 DNA: TGTGCCTGGAGGGGACTAGCGGTGGGAGAGACCCAGTACTTC.

The chain links TRBV15 to TRBJ2-5; no clear D gene. This CDR3 has 16 residues. Germline V gives CDR1 LNHNV, CDR2 YYDKDF (reference sequence). With 0 bases removed from V and 9 bases from J, the gap between germline ends came to 20 bases. Written as DNA, the CDR3 is TGTGCCACCAGCAGAGATCTTCCAAGGTTGAGCTTCGCCCAGTACTTC. The encoded protein is CATSRDLPRLSFAQYF.

This chain connects TRBV9 to TRBJ2-1, with D uncertain. Trimming shortened V by 0 bases and J by 5 bases, and 9 bases separated the two germline ends. The CDR3 is 14 residues long. Germline V gives CDR1 SGDLS, CDR2 YYNGEE. CDR3 nucleotide sequence: TGTGCCAGCAGCGTAGACGGCAGAGACAATGAGCAGTTCTTC. It codes for CASSVDGRDNEQFF.

Regarding this clone: Other DNA sequences in this sample translate to the same CDR3. The chain is built from TRBV30 and TRBJ1-5, with D perhaps TRBD1 (6 bases). The CDR3 contains 14 residues. Deletions cut 0 bases from V and 4 bases from J, with 10 bases between. CDR1 is GTSNPN and CDR2 is SVGIG in the germline V gene (reference sequence). The CDR3: CAWSVRGANQPQHF. The CDR3 DNA is TGTGCCTGGAGTGTAAGGGGGGCTAATCAGCCCCAGCATTTT.

This chain joins TRBV7-9 and TRBJ2-5; 9 nucleotides align to TRBD2. The germline CDR1 and CDR2 sequences are SEHNR and FQNEAQ (reference sequence). The CDR3 totals 17 residues. The ends lost 5 bases at V and 3 bases at J; junction bases unmatched: 13. In nucleotides, the CDR3 is TGTGCCAGCAGCCCTGGGGGTAGCGGGAGATTAAAAGAGACCCAGTACTTC. Translation gives CASSPGGSGRLKETQYF.

The chain uses TRBV5-4 and TRBJ2-7; 8 bases are a match to TRBD1. This CDR3 has 14 residues. Germline V gene lookup returns CDR1 SGHNT and CDR2 YYREEE (reference sequence). V was clipped by 4 bases and J by 5 bases; unmatched bases: 8. The CDR3 DNA sequence: TGTGCCAGCAGCAAGGACAGGGCCCTTGACGAGCAGTACTTC. Translation: CASSKDRALDEQYF.